A selection of T cell receptor beta chains follows, all from one sample in a study of blood T cell repertoires in COVID-19. Method: immunoSEQ multiplex PCR; TCRdb's copy keeps in-frame clones and lacks some. This sample has roughly 110,000 clones; over 70% occur once, and the top ten carry about 1.6%. Source material: peripheral blood. Receptor source: a man between 45 and 60 years old with acute or convalescent COVID-19. The CDR3 runs from the conserved cysteine through the conserved F or W. Each record gives: J gene, clone size, D gene, V gene, CDR3 protein, CDR3 DNA. A D gene is named only where the DNA matches it firmly. Size values are once, few and many counts, or a class for expanded clones, and some rows have none.

TRBJ1-2,NA,TRBD1,TRBV30,CAWGDRGPGGYTF,TGTGCCTGGGGAGACAGGGGGCCTGGGGGCTACACCTTC
TRBJ1-1,NA,NA,TRBV6-5,CASTLDRWNTEAFF,TGTGCCAGCACCCTAGACAGATGGAACACTGAAGCTTTCTTT
TRBJ1-3,NA,NA,TRBV2,CASRVQGTGNTIYF,TGTGCCAGCAGAGTACAGGGTACTGGAAACACCATATATTTT
TRBJ2-4,NA,NA,TRBV7-2,CASSLAVLSNSKNIQYF,TGTGCCAGCAGCTTAGCAGTCCTAAGTAACAGCAAAAACATTCAGTACTTC
TRBJ1-3,NA,NA,TRBV3-1/TRBV3-2,CASSQAGGASGNTIYF,TGTGCCAGCAGCCAAGCTGGGGGCGCGTCTGGAAACACCATATATTTT
TRBJ1-1,NA,TRBD1,TRBV5-6,CASSSRRTGRTEAFF,TGTGCCAGCAGCTCCCGCCGGACAGGGCGCACTGAAGCTTTCTTT
TRBJ1-5,NA,NA,TRBV5-5,CASSLSGNSNQPQHF,TGTGCCAGCAGCTTGTCGGGGAATAGCAATCAGCCCCAGCATTTT
TRBJ1-1,NA,NA,TRBV7-9,CASSLAPGQNTEAFF,TGTGCCAGCAGCTTAGCCCCAGGTCAGAACACTGAAGCTTTCTTT
TRBJ1-1,NA,TRBD1,TRBV19,CASSFRDRPLGNEAFF,TGTGCCAGTAGTTTCCGGGACAGACCCTTAGGGAATGAAGCTTTCTTT
TRBJ2-3,NA,TRBD2,TRBV5-4,CASNPGTSGLTDTQYF,TGTGCCAGCAACCCCGGGACTAGCGGCCTCACAGATACGCAGTATTTT
TRBJ2-6,medium-sized,TRBD1,TRBV4-1,CASSQPDRGLTGANVLTF,TGCGCCAGCAGCCAACCCGACAGGGGGCTAACTGGGGCCAACGTCCTGACTTTC
TRBJ2-2,NA,NA,TRBV7-6,CASSLISAGTGELFF,TGTGCCAGCAGCTTAATTAGCGCGGGCACCGGGGAGCTGTTTTTT
TRBJ1-1,NA,TRBD1,TRBV10-1,CASSRAQGVNTEAFF,TGCGCCAGCAGCCGTGCACAGGGGGTGAACACTGAAGCTTTCTTT
TRBJ1-2,once,NA,TRBV6-5,CASTKAGGVNYGYTF,TGTGCCAGCACAAAGGCGGGTGGAGTTAACTATGGCTACACCTTC
TRBJ1-1,NA,NA,TRBV10-2,CASSESRSVNTEAFF,TGCGCCAGCAGTGAGTCGAGGTCGGTGAACACTGAAGCTTTCTTT
TRBJ1-3,once,NA,TRBV28,CASGSTDTGNTIYF,TGTGCCAGCGGATCAACAGATACTGGAAACACCATATATTTT
TRBJ1-2,few,NA,TRBV7-2,CASSSRTGTSANYGYTF,TGTGCCAGCAGCTCACGCACCGGGACTTCAGCTAACTATGGCTACACCTTC
TRBJ2-3,NA,NA,TRBV10-3,CAISGGEIDTQYF,TGTGCCATCAGTGGGGGCGAGATAGATACGCAGTATTTT
TRBJ1-2,NA,NA,TRBV5-1,CASSLDFYGYTF,TGCGCCAGCAGCTTGGACTTCTATGGCTACACCTTC
TRBJ2-1,NA,NA,TRBV13,CASSLGAPGNEQFF,TGTGCCAGCAGCTTGGGGGCTCCCGGTAATGAGCAGTTCTTC
TRBJ2-1,NA,NA,TRBV6-4,CASSLGGEPYNEQFF,TGTGCCAGCAGTCTTGGCGGTGAGCCCTACAATGAGCAGTTCTTC
TRBJ2-1,NA,NA,TRBV3-1/TRBV3-2,CASSLVGGGSYNEQFF,TGTGCCAGCAGCCTCGTAGGGGGGGGCTCCTACAATGAGCAGTTCTTC
TRBJ1-1,NA,NA,TRBV30,CAWSGPFRQMNTEAFF,TGTGCCTGGAGTGGCCCCTTTCGACAGATGAACACTGAAGCTTTCTTT
TRBJ2-1,NA,TRBD1,TRBV6-5,CASRRTGSYNEQFF,TGTGCCAGCAGAAGGACAGGCTCCTACAATGAGCAGTTCTTC
TRBJ1-4,NA,NA,TRBV5-1,CASSLVSHLATNEKLFF,TGCGCCAGCAGCTTGGTTTCCCACTTGGCAACTAATGAAAAACTGTTTTTT
TRBJ2-1,few,NA,TRBV7-3,CASSLRASGLYNEQFF,TGTGCCAGCAGCTTGCGCGCAAGCGGCCTCTACAATGAGCAGTTCTTC
TRBJ2-6,few,NA,TRBV5-1,CASSLNGYSGANVLTF,TGCGCCAGCAGCTTGAACGGGTACTCTGGGGCCAACGTCCTGACTTTC
TRBJ2-6,NA,NA,TRBV24-1,CATSDRPGEGANVLTF,TGTGCCACCAGTGACAGGCCGGGGGAAGGGGCCAACGTCCTGACTTTC
TRBJ1-2,few,TRBD1,TRBV10-3,CAIRSGTGAGYTF,TGTGCCATCAGGTCTGGGACAGGGGCTGGCTACACCTTC
TRBJ2-2,NA,TRBD2,TRBV9,CASSVYGGGTAGELFF,TGTGCCAGCAGCGTATACGGGGGGGGCACGGCCGGGGAGCTGTTTTTT
TRBJ2-1,NA,TRBD2,TRBV9,CASSVTSGGPLKNEQFF,TGTGCCAGCAGCGTGACTAGCGGGGGGCCCCTAAAGAATGAGCAGTTCTTC
TRBJ2-7,once,TRBD1,TRBV6-5,CASSYSLGQLMYEQYF,TGTGCCAGCAGTTACTCTTTGGGACAGCTTATGTACGAGCAGTACTTC
TRBJ2-1,NA,NA,TRBV3-1/TRBV3-2,CASSLRRGNEQFF,TGTGCCAGCAGCCTCAGACGAGGGAATGAGCAGTTCTTC
TRBJ1-2,few,TRBD1,TRBV3-1/TRBV3-2,CASSTGGAVRGYTF,TGTGCCAGCAGTACAGGGGGCGCCGTGAGGGGCTACACCTTC
TRBJ1-6,NA,NA,TRBV19,CASSSAGRDSPLHF,TGTGCCAGTAGCAGCGCCGGGCGGGATTCACCCCTCCACTTT
TRBJ2-2,NA,TRBD1,TRBV7-6,CASSSRDRATGELFF,TGTGCCAGCAGTAGCAGGGACAGGGCCACCGGGGAGCTGTTTTTT
TRBJ1-2,NA,TRBD1,TRBV5-1,CASSLRQGPNYGYTF,TGCGCCAGCAGCTTGCGACAGGGGCCAAACTATGGCTACACCTTC
TRBJ1-5,NA,NA,TRBV24-1,CATSGTLNQPQHF,TGTGCCACCAGTGGAACACTAAATCAGCCCCAGCATTTT
TRBJ1-5,NA,TRBD1,TRBV27,CASSLEGQGQPQHF,TGTGCCAGCAGTTTAGAGGGACAGGGACAGCCCCAACATTTT
TRBJ1-2,many,NA,TRBV6-5,CASTSRGGGYGYTF,TGTGCCAGCACCTCGAGGGGGGGAGGGTATGGCTACACCTTC
TRBJ2-7,NA,TRBD1,TRBV19,CASSSSGTGVSYEQYF,TGTGCCAGTAGTTCCTCCGGGACAGGGGTATCCTACGAGCAGTACTTC
TRBJ1-2,NA,TRBD1,TRBV9,CASRGQGAGYGYTF,TGTGCCAGCAGGGGACAGGGGGCGGGCTATGGCTACACCTTC
TRBJ1-2,NA,TRBD1,TRBV28,CASSALERRGRSGYTF,TGTGCCAGCAGTGCTCTTGAGAGAAGGGGGCGTAGTGGCTACACCTTC
TRBJ1-3,NA,TRBD1,TRBV5-1,CASSFTGVGNTIYF,TGCGCCAGCAGCTTTACAGGGGTTGGAAACACCATATATTTT
TRBJ2-7,NA,TRBD1,TRBV5-1,CASSLTGANYEQYF,TGCGCCAGCAGCTTGACAGGGGCCAACTACGAGCAGTACTTC
TRBJ1-1,NA,NA,TRBV3-1/TRBV3-2,CASSQSLGGNTEAFF,TGTGCCAGCAGCCAATCCCTGGGGGGGAACACTGAAGCTTTCTTT
TRBJ1-4,NA,NA,TRBV9,CASSLQGVGEKLFF,TGTGCCAGCAGCCTACAGGGAGTGGGTGAAAAACTGTTTTTT
TRBJ2-3,NA,NA,TRBV5-6,CASSRDSGGTDTQYF,TGTGCCAGCAGTCGGGACTCCGGGGGCACAGATACGCAGTATTTT
TRBJ2-2,NA,TRBD1,TRBV19,CASSTGGETGELFF,TGTGCCAGTAGTACAGGGGGCGAGACCGGGGAGCTGTTTTTT
TRBJ1-2,NA,NA,TRBV3-1/TRBV3-2,CASSQDREGYGYTF,TGTGCCAGCAGCCAAGACCGGGAGGGGTATGGCTACACCTTC
TRBJ2-2,few,TRBD1,TRBV19,CASSAGDRSFPGELFF,TGTGCCAGTAGTGCCGGGGACAGGAGTTTCCCCGGGGAGCTGTTTTTT
TRBJ1-1,NA,TRBD1,TRBV6-5,CASSHRGVSTEAFF,TGTGCCAGCAGTCACAGGGGAGTGTCCACTGAAGCTTTCTTT
TRBJ2-3,NA,NA,TRBV7-3,CASSYVGADTQYF,TGTGCCAGCAGCTACGTCGGAGCAGATACGCAGTATTTT
TRBJ1-1,NA,NA,TRBV10-3,CATPVGGVEAFF,TGTGCCACCCCAGTCGGAGGTGTTGAAGCTTTCTTT